This TCR beta chain was recovered during a study of naive and memory T cell subsets. Overall study findings and caveats: Naive repertoires, especially CD8, held a few larger clonotypes, possibly memory cells re-expressing CD45RA. From naive to CM, EM and EMRA, diversity decreased and Gini increased.

CDR3 length equals 15 residues. V was shortened by 1 base and J by 0 bases, with 9 bases between the two germline ends. From germline, CDR1 is SGHTA and CDR2 FQGNSA. From the second PCR step, alpha and beta chains were amplified apart. Sequential positive selection took CD4 T cells first, then CD8 T cells. Points on this clonotype: The antigen is undetermined.

Both TRBC1 and TRBC2 were covered by a beta constant-region primer of two equimolar oligonucleotides. Ligated cDNA was amplified by four rounds of PCR with nested alpha and beta constant-region primers and SP2. TCRdb called the UMI-ligation and nested PCR reads again in MiXCR, with one record for every CDR3 protein. Among about 100,000 distinct CDR3 sequences, about 14% were seen once, and the ten largest hold approximately 3%. The chain links TRBV7-2 to TRBJ2-5, with D unresolved. This sequence was found in a human donor in good health. What was sequenced was naive CD8+ T cells from blood. The CDR3 sequence is CASSLVRQDQETQYF. CDR3 coding DNA: TGTGCCAGCAGCTTAGTTCGCCAGGACCAAGAGACCCAGTACTTC.